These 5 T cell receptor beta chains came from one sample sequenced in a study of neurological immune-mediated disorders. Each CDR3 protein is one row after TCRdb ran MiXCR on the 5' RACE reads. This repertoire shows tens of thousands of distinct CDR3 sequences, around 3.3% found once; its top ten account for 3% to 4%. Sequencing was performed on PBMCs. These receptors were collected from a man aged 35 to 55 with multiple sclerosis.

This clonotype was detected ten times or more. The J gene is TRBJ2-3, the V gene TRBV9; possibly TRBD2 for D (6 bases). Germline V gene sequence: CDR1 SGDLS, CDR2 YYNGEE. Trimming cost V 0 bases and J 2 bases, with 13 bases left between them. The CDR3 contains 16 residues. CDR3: CASSVVGTGDTDTQYF. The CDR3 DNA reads TGTGCCAGCAGCGTAGTAGGAACGGGAGACACAGATACGCAGTATTTT.

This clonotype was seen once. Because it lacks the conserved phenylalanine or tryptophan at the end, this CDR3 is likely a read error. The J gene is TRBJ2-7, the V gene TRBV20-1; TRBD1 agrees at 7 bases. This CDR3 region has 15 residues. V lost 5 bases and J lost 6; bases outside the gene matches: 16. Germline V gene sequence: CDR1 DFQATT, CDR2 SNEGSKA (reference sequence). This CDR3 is CSAPSGGKSYAEQYN. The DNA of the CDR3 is TGCAGTGCTCCCTCAGGGGGTAAGAGTTATGCCGAGCAGTACAAC.

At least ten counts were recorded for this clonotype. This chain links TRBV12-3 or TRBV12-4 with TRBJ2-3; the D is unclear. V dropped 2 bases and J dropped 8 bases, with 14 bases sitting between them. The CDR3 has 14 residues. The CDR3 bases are TGTGCCAGCAGTTTATCTACTTCCCATGTTACGCAGTATTTT. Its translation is CASSLSTSHVTQYF.

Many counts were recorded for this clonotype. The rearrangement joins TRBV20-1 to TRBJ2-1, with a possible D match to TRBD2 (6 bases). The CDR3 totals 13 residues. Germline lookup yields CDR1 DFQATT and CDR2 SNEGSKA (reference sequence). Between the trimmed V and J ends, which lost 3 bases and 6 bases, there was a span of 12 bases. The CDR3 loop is CSARQGLANEQFF. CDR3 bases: TGCAGTGCTAGGCAGGGACTGGCCAATGAGCAGTTCTTC.

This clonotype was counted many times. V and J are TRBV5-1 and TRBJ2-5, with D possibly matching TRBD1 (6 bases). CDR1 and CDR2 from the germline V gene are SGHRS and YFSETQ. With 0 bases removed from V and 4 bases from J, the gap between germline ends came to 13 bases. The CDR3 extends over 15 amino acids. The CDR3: CASSLEGDTGETQYF. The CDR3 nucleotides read TGCGCCAGCAGCTTGGAAGGGGACACCGGAGAGACCCAGTACTTC.